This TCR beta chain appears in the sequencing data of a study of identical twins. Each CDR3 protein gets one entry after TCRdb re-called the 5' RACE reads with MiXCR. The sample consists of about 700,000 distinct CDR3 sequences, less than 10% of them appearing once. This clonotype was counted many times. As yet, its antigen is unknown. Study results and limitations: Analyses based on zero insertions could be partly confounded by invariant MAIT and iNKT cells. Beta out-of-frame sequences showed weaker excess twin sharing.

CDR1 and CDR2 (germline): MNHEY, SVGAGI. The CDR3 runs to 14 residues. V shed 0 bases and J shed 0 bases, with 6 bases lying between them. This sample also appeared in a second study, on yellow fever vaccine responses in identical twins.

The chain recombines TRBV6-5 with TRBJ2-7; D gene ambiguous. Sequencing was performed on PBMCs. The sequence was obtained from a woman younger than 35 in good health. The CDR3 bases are TGTGCCAGCAGTTACTCCAGGAGCTCCTACGAGCAGTACTTC. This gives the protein CASSYSRSSYEQYF.